What follows are 16 T cell receptor beta chains derived from one specimen sequenced in a study of blood T cells in healthy people across ages (dated by TCRdb to between 2015 and 2016). Preparation of the library involved 5' RACE. This sample was sequenced with an Illumina HiSeq 2500. The second PCR ran for roughly 7 to 11 cycles and used a J-beta primer mix along with a sample-barcoded 5' primer. TCRdb handled the public reads itself, with Q25 trimming in fastp and clone calling in MiXCR, and kept productive beta chains. Rows are unified per CDR3 protein, each entry keeping the most common DNA and genes. The sample table contains some 1.1 million distinct CDR3 sequences; only one count was recorded for 30% to 40% of them. The ten biggest clones cover about 12% of the sample. The sample taken for sequencing was blood. All receptors come from a man younger than 30 in good health.

This sequence joins TRBV18 and TRBJ2-1; D unresolved. Germline V gene sequence: CDR1 KGHSH, CDR2 LQKENI. V was shortened by 1 base and J by 8 bases, with 3 bases between the two germline ends. This CDR3 is 11 amino acids long. The CDR3 nucleotides are TGTGCCAGCTCACCACAGGATGAGCAGTTCTTC. Its protein is CASSPQDEQFF.

This clonotype was counted only a few times. The genes are TRBV5-1 and TRBJ1-2; 9 bases fit TRBD1. The J segment lost 8 bases and the V segment lost 5 bases, leaving 7 bases of the junction unmatched. CDR3 length: 13 residues. Germline V lookup: CDR1 SGHRS, CDR2 YFSETQ. The CDR3 loop is CASRSGTGNGYTF. As DNA, the CDR3 is TGCGCCAGCAGGTCCGGGACAGGGAACGGCTACACCTTC.

This clonotype came up a few times. The V gene is TRBV7-2, the J gene TRBJ2-2; the match to TRBD1 covers 7 bases. Germline CDR1 reads SGHTA; CDR2 reads FQGNSA. This CDR3 is 17 amino acids long. V trimming: 5 bases; J trimming: 0 bases; junction bases outside the gene matches: 9. The CDR3 loop reads CASSIRTGVPNTGELFF. CDR3 bases: TGTGCCAGCAGCATTCGAACAGGGGTCCCGAACACCGGGGAGCTGTTTTTT.

The chain joins TRBV12-3 or TRBV12-4 to TRBJ1-2; tentatively, D is TRBD1 (5 bases). The CDR3 contains 15 residues. V was trimmed by 8 bases and J by 2 bases, leaving 18 bases between them. CDR3 DNA sequence: TGTGCCAGCCTTAGTCTGGGGGGGAAAAACTATGGCTACACCTTC. Translation: CASLSLGGKNYGYTF.

The chain couples TRBV4-3 to TRBJ2-3; TRBD2 aligns across 9 bases. The V gene end was trimmed by 4 bases and the J gene end by 4 bases; junction bases not matched to a gene: 9. Germline CDR1 reads LGHNA; CDR2 reads YSLEER. The CDR3 covers 16 residues. CDR3 amino acids: CASSRTSAMVADTQYF. Written as DNA, the CDR3 is TGCGCCAGCAGCCGGACTAGCGCGATGGTCGCAGATACGCAGTATTTT.

This chain joins TRBV2 and TRBJ2-1; either TRBD1 or TRBD2 may fit D (6 bases each). The CDR3 spans 18 residues. V was clipped by 3 bases and J by 3 bases, with 21 bases between them. Germline CDR1 reads SNHLY; CDR2 reads FYNNEI. CDR3 in amino acids: CASSDRGVANLNYNEQFF. For the CDR3, the DNA is TGTGCCAGCAGTGATAGGGGGGTAGCAAATCTAAACTACAATGAGCAGTTCTTC.

The chain joins TRBV6-2 or TRBV6-3 to TRBJ1-2, with 7 positions matching TRBD1. The CDR3 is 14 residues long. Looked up from germline, CDR1 is MNHEY and CDR2 is SVGEGT. The ends lost 7 bases at V and 6 bases at J; junction bases unmatched: 11. The DNA for the CDR3 is TGTGCCAGCACCACAGGGGCGGGCCCCCATGGCTACACCTTC. This sequence encodes CASTTGAGPHGYTF.

In its sample, this clonotype was seen a few times. This rearrangement joins TRBV27 to TRBJ1-5; D not resolved. V lost 4 bases and J 9 bases, leaving 10 bases between the germline ends. CDR3 size: 12 residues. Per the germline V gene, CDR1 is MNHEY and CDR2 is SMNVEV (reference sequence). CDR3 amino acids: CASSSPPRPQHF. CDR3 coding DNA: TGTGCCAGCAGTTCACCTCCCCGGCCCCAGCATTTT.

The count of this clonotype is one. The rearrangement links TRBV12-3 or TRBV12-4 to TRBJ2-2, with a possible D match to TRBD1 (6 bases). This CDR3 has 20 amino acids. Trimming took off 2 bases at V and 1 base at J, with 23 bases between the two ends. The CDR3: CASSLRTVGARGWNTGELFF. DNA of the CDR3: TGTGCCAGCAGTTTAAGGACGGTGGGGGCCCGAGGCTGGAACACCGGGGAGCTGTTTTTT.

This clonotype has a handful of counts. This rearrangement joins TRBV27 to TRBJ1-2; the match to TRBD1 covers 7 bases. There are 14 residues in the CDR3. V lost 4 bases to trimming and J lost 4 bases; unmatched junction nucleotides: 6. Germline CDR1 is MNHEY and CDR2 is SMNVEV (reference sequence). CDR3 sequence (DNA): TGTGCCAGCAGTTGGCGCCGGGACAGCTATGGCTACACCTTC. This sequence encodes CASSWRRDSYGYTF.

By its share, this clonotype is medium-sized (0.01 to 0.1%). This chain uses TRBV11-2 with TRBJ2-3, with 10 bases identical to TRBD2. Germline assignment: CDR1 SGHAT and CDR2 FQNNGV. The J segment lost 3 bases and the V segment lost 0 bases, leaving 3 bases of the junction unmatched. The CDR3 spans 16 residues. CDR3 sequence (DNA): TGTGCCAGCAGCTTAGAGGCTAGCGGGGGAACAGATACGCAGTATTTT. Translation: CASSLEASGGTDTQYF.

This clonotype has a handful of counts. This chain joins TRBV6-1 and TRBJ1-5, with 8 bases that match TRBD1. V was clipped by 7 bases and J by 2 bases; unmatched bases: 7. Germline values: CDR1 MNHNS, CDR2 SASEGT. This CDR3 is 15 amino acids long. The DNA for the CDR3 is TGTGCCAGCAATCTACAGGGGGTCGGCAATCAGCCCCAGCATTTT. As protein: CASNLQGVGNQPQHF.

The genes are TRBV7-6 and TRBJ1-6; D call uncertain. The V and J ends lost 2 bases and 10 bases respectively, with 12 bases between them. The V gene's germline CDR1 is SGHVS and CDR2 FNYEAQ. There are 14 residues in the CDR3. The CDR3 DNA reads TGTGCCAGCAGCTTAACGGAAGAAGGCTCACCCCTCCACTTT. This sequence encodes CASSLTEEGSPLHF.

As regards this clonotype: A much larger clone differs by one base, so this may be a read error. The V and J genes are TRBV20-1 and TRBJ1-1; the match to TRBD1 covers 7 bases. Germline lookup yields CDR1 DFQATT and CDR2 SNEGSKA (reference sequence). V lost 2 bases, J lost 1 base, and 1 base stayed unmatched. The CDR3 sequence is 13 residues long. CDR3 residues: CSARNRGNTEAFF. Written as DNA, the CDR3 is TGCAGTGCTAGAAACAGGGGGAACACTGAAGCTTTCTTT.

This clonotype was found a few times. The chain employs TRBV6-6 and TRBJ2-4; D is possibly TRBD1 or TRBD2 (5 bases each). Trimming pared 3 bases from V and 0 bases from J, leaving 9 bases between. This CDR3 is 15 amino acids long. Germline CDR1 reads MNHNY; CDR2 reads SVGAGI (reference sequence). For the CDR3, the DNA is TGTGCCAGCAGTTATGAGGGGCTAGCCAAAAACATTCAGTACTTC. Protein sequence: CASSYEGLAKNIQYF.

V usage is TRBV12-3 or TRBV12-4 and J usage is TRBJ2-3; D could derive from TRBD1 or TRBD2 (6 bases each). V was clipped by 3 bases and J by 6 bases, with 16 bases between them. The CDR3 is 15 amino acids. The CDR3 loop is CASSFERGPTDTQYF. CDR3 bases: TGTGCCAGCAGTTTTGAACGGGGGCCTACGGATACGCAGTATTTT.